This T cell receptor beta chain was found in a study of T cells after posttransplantation cyclophosphamide. Points from the study as a whole: After PTCy, TRB diversity resembled that of CNI/methotrexate controls. Later blood repertoires were often dominated by clones from the donor CD8+ memory compartment. Skin or GI-infiltrating T cells shared few TRB sequences with blood.

Trimming took off 2 bases at V and 2 bases at J, with 12 bases between the two ends. Germline-derived CDR1 and CDR2 are MGHDK and SYGVNS. This CDR3 is 15 amino acids long. For this clone: Its specificity is not known.

This table comes from immunoSEQ multiplex PCR, and its TCRdb copy is limited to in-frame clones, with some not included. The sample lists about 4,200 clones, roughly three quarters occurring once. Treatment was busulfan-fludarabine conditioning, a marrow graft, and cyclophosphamide on days +3 and +4. This sample comprised PBMCs, obtained after an allogeneic stem cell transplant with post-transplant cyclophosphamide. This TCR was recovered from a female patient aged 50-59 years who received an allogeneic stem cell transplant from a related donor, was CMV-positive, and had no GVHD. Some T cells may possibly be graft donor cells. This sequence joins TRBV25-1 and TRBJ2-5; D may be TRBD2 (6 bases). CDR3 region: CASSEPRLDQETQYF. The CDR3 DNA follows: TGTGCCAGCAGTGAACCAAGACTAGATCAAGAGACCCAGTACTTC. Using reference TRBV25-1 and TRBJ2-5 for the parts outside the CDR3, the full variable domain is EADIYQTPRYLVIGTGKKITLECSQTMGHDKMYWYQQDPGMELHLIHYSYGVNSTEKGDLSSESTVSRIRTEHFPLTLESARPSHTSQYLCASSEPRLDQETQYFGPGTRLLVL.